Presented here are 28 T cell receptor beta chains from one specimen sequenced in a study of T cells in Graves' hyperthyroidism and ophthalmopathy. Researchers took RNA transcripts and amplified the TCR beta CDR3 regions from them. Using the HTBI primer set, a first-round RT-PCR was run on the TCR CDR3. MiXCR, applied by TCRdb to the multiplex PCR reads, yields one record per CDR3 protein. Of 800,000 or so distinct CDR3 sequences in the sample, roughly 37% are singletons; the top ten hold about 8.9%. Sequenced sample: blood. The origin of the receptors is a man aged 18-30 years with Graves' hyperthyroidism.

In its sample, this clonotype was seen a few times. The rearrangement uses TRBV6-6 and TRBJ1-1, with a tentative D call TRBD1 (6 bases). CDR1 and CDR2 from the germline V gene are MNHNY and SVGAGI (reference sequence). V lost 6 bases and J lost 4, with 15 bases in between. This CDR3 region has 14 residues. CDR3 nucleotide sequence: TGTGCCAGCAGGCAGGGGCTGGACGGCACTGAAGCTTTCTTT. Amino acid sequence: CASRQGLDGTEAFF.

This clonotype was detected a few times. The V and J genes are TRBV6-5 and TRBJ1-1; 9 bases line up with TRBD1. Unmatched junction bases numbered 9, after V lost 2 bases and J lost 5 bases. Germline CDR1 is MNHEY and CDR2 is SVGAGI. CDR3 length: 16 residues. The CDR3 is CASSYLGTGSETEAFF. CDR3 nucleotide sequence: TGTGCCAGCAGTTACCTAGGGACAGGGAGTGAAACTGAAGCTTTCTTT.

The chain joins TRBV15 to TRBJ1-5, with D perhaps matching TRBD1 (6 bases). The V end was cut by 10 bases, the J end by 2 bases, with 18 bases between. Germline CDR1 is LNHNV and CDR2 is YYDKDF (reference sequence). The CDR3 is 15 amino acids. CDR3 sequence (DNA): TGTGCCAGCAAAAACGGGGCAGGGGGCAATCAGCCCCAGCATTTT. Translation gives CASKNGAGGNQPQHF.

This clonotype showed up just a few times. CDR3 nucleotides: TGCAGCTCGGAAGGTGACAGGGGTGAAATTGGGAACACTGAAGCTTTCTTT. Its translation: CSSEGDRGEIGNTEAFF. This chain uses TRBV29-1 with TRBJ1-1, with 8 bases identical to TRBD1. With V trimmed by 8 bases and J by 1 base, 18 bases remained unmatched. Germline CDR1 is SQVTM and CDR2 is ANQGSEA. This CDR3 is 17 amino acids long.

Worth noting for this clonotype: A much larger clone is a single base away; this may be a read error. This chain connects TRBV9 to TRBJ2-7; no firm D call. The CDR3 runs 14 residues. Germline values: CDR1 SGDLS, CDR2 YYNGEE. V lost 0 bases, J lost 3 bases, and 10 bases lay in between. CDR3 nucleotide sequence: TGTGCCAGCAGCGTAGCGGGCACCATCTACGAGCAGTACTTC. This translates into CASSVAGTIYEQYF.

The table lists this clonotype with many counts. V is TRBV9 and J is TRBJ1-2; no firm D call. The CDR3 consists of 12 residues. The V and J ends lost 8 bases and 8 bases respectively, with 16 bases between them. Germline CDR1 and CDR2: SGDLS and YYNGEE. The CDR3 here is CASSTPAIGYTF. Here the CDR3 DNA reads TGTGCCAGTTCCACCCCGGCTATCGGCTACACCTTC.

This rearrangement joins TRBV11-2 to TRBJ2-3; tentative D call: TRBD1 (5 bases). V gave up 4 bases and J gave up 6 bases, with 20 bases separating them. Germline values: CDR1 SGHAT, CDR2 FQNNGV. The CDR3 spans 16 residues. DNA for the CDR3: TGTGCCAGCAGCTCCTCGCAGGGCCCGCCTTACGATACGCAGTATTTT. Protein sequence: CASSSSQGPPYDTQYF.

This sequence joins TRBV10-3 and TRBJ2-3; D is perhaps TRBD1 (5 bases). The DNA end lines up better with TRBJ2-1; the J call may be wrong. The CDR3 extends over 15 amino acids. Germline-derived CDR1 and CDR2 are ENHRY and SYGVKD. CDR3 in DNA: TGTGCCATCAGTGAGTCGGGGCAGGGAAGCAATGAGCAGTTCTTC. Translating gives CAISESGQGSNEQFF.

This clonotype was counted ten times or more. The chain is built from TRBV10-3 and TRBJ1-5, with D perhaps matching TRBD1 (6 bases). CDR1 is ENHRY, CDR2 SYGVKD, per germline. The CDR3 totals 18 residues. V was trimmed by 0 bases and J by 0 bases, leaving 15 bases between them. The CDR3 spells CAISESAAGEGSNQPQHF. Written as DNA, the CDR3 is TGTGCCATCAGTGAGTCCGCGGCAGGGGAGGGTAGCAATCAGCCCCAGCATTTT.

This clonotype was detected ten times or more. The CDR3: CSARDGGAGTEAFF. DNA for the CDR3: TGCAGTGCTAGAGATGGAGGGGCGGGCACTGAAGCTTTCTTT. This chain joins TRBV20-1 and TRBJ1-1, with a tentative D call TRBD1 (5 bases). The CDR3 length is 14 residues. Between the trimmed V and J ends, which lost 0 bases and 4 bases, there was a span of 12 bases. Per the germline V gene, CDR1 is DFQATT and CDR2 is SNEGSKA (reference sequence).

The CDR3 spells CASSLGTGETYEQYF. CDR3 nucleotide sequence: TGTGCCAGCAGCTTAGGGACAGGGGAGACCTACGAGCAGTACTTC. The chain is built from TRBV7-2 and TRBJ2-7; 9 bases fit TRBD1. V dropped 1 base and J dropped 2; count of bases not matched to a gene: 3. Germline assignment: CDR1 SGHTA and CDR2 FQGNSA. The CDR3 contains 15 residues.

A few counts support this clonotype. Its ends do not fully match the called genes, so a read error is possible. The chain joins TRBV7-3 to TRBJ2-5; D is unresolved. This CDR3 region has 15 residues. CDR1 and CDR2 from the germline V gene are SGHTA and FQGTGA. The CDR3 here is CASSQDHQATGTQYF. The DNA for the CDR3 is TGCGCCAGCAGCCAAGACCATCAAGCTACGGGGACCCAGTACTTC.

The chain carries TRBV7-8 and TRBJ2-7; 7 bases are shared with TRBD1. With 5 bases clipped from V and 2 bases from J, the junction kept 9 bases outside the gene matches. This CDR3 spans 15 amino acids. Germline values: CDR1 SGHVS, CDR2 FQNEAQ. Here the CDR3 DNA reads TGTGCCAGCAGCCCCGACAGGGTCCCCACCTACGAGCAGTACTTC. This codes for CASSPDRVPTYEQYF.

In its sample, this clonotype was seen many times. V is TRBV29-1 and J is TRBJ1-1; the D is unclear. Germline lookup yields CDR1 SQVTM and CDR2 ANQGSEA. The CDR3 consists of 12 residues. The germline V and J ends were trimmed by 1 base and 7 bases, with 10 bases remaining between them. The CDR3 DNA is TGCAGCGTTGAAGGGGGAGGGAATGAAGCTTTCTTT. It specifies CSVEGGGNEAFF. The full variable domain, with the rest looked up from reference TRBV29-1 and TRBJ1-1, is SAVISQKPSRDICQRGTSLTIQCQVDSQVTMMFWYRQQPGQSLTLIATANQGSEATYESGFVIDKFPISRPNLTFSTLTVSNMSPEDSSIYLCSVEGGGNEAFFGQGTRLTVV.

This clonotype came up many times. This rearrangement joins TRBV2 to TRBJ2-5; D is unresolved. This CDR3 is 14 amino acids long. The V gene's germline CDR1 is SNHLY and CDR2 FYNNEI. V lost 7 bases and J lost 0, with 12 bases in between. The CDR3 spells CASKDRAHQETQYF. CDR3 nucleotides: TGTGCCAGCAAGGACCGGGCGCACCAAGAGACCCAGTACTTC.

V and J are TRBV29-1 and TRBJ1-2, with D perhaps TRBD1 (5 bases). CDR1 is SQVTM, CDR2 ANQGSEA, per germline. The CDR3 is 15 residues long. Trimming pared 0 bases from V and 1 base from J, leaving 12 bases between. In nucleotides, the CDR3 is TGCAGCGTTGAAGATAGAGAGACAGTTAACTATGGCTACACCTTC. This encodes CSVEDRETVNYGYTF.

V is TRBV6-6 and J is TRBJ2-5; TRBD2 might be the D (6 bases). The CDR3 is 14 amino acids. In germline, CDR1 is MNHNY, CDR2 SVGAGI (reference sequence). The V and J ends lost 6 bases and 2 bases respectively, with 13 bases between them. CDR3 DNA sequence: TGTGCCAGCAGCCCCGGGACTCTACAAGAGACCCAGTACTTC. This gives the protein CASSPGTLQETQYF.

This sequence joins TRBV11-2 and TRBJ2-7, with no clear D. Germline V gives CDR1 SGHAT, CDR2 FQNNGV. The V end lost 1 base, the J end lost 3 bases, and 13 bases lay between the germline ends. CDR3 length equals 15 residues. The CDR3 nucleotides are TGTGCCAGCAGCTTAGGTCGGAATACACTCTACGAGCAGTACTTC. This translates into CASSLGRNTLYEQYF.

This clonotype was seen more than once but under ten times. This chain joins TRBV12-3 or TRBV12-4 and TRBJ2-7; unclear D gene. The CDR3 has 13 amino acids. V was cut by 3 bases and J by 7 bases, with 13 bases left in between. CDR3 residues: CASSLEVIGEQYF. The CDR3 nucleotides are TGTGCCAGCAGTTTGGAAGTAATTGGTGAGCAGTACTTC.

This clonotype was counted ten times or more. The rearrangement joins TRBV6-5 to TRBJ2-5, with D perhaps matching TRBD2 (6 bases). There are 12 residues in the CDR3. Germline V gene data show CDR1 as MNHEY and CDR2 as SVGAGI. V was cut by 5 bases and J by 4 bases, with 8 bases left in between. CDR3: CASSPGAETQYF. The CDR3 bases are TGTGCCAGCAGTCCGGGAGCAGAGACCCAGTACTTC.

This clonotype was seen a few times. The chain recombines TRBV29-1 with TRBJ1-2; D gene uncertain. The CDR3 is made up of 11 amino acids. Germline V CDR1 and CDR2: SQVTM, ANQGSEA. With 7 bases removed from V and 2 bases from J, the gap between germline ends came to 8 bases. In DNA form, the CDR3 reads TGCAGCGCAGGAGACAACTATGGCTACACCTTC. This encodes CSAGDNYGYTF.

This clonotype has more than one count but fewer than ten. A read error may produce the germline difference seen at one junction end. The J gene is TRBJ1-2, the V gene TRBV16; D perhaps matches TRBD1 (6 bases). Germline-derived CDR1 and CDR2 are KGHSY and FQNENV. This CDR3 has 15 residues. The CDR3 DNA follows: TGTGCCAGCAGCCCCAACAGGGCGGATAACTATGGCTACATCTTC. The encoded protein is CASSPNRADNYGYIF.

This clonotype was found a few times. The chain recombines TRBV12-3 or TRBV12-4 with TRBJ1-5, with unresolved D. V lost 7 bases to trimming and J lost 6 bases, with 10 bases between them. The CDR3 is 12 residues long. The CDR3, as DNA: TGTGCCAGCAAGAAGAAGGGTCAGCCCCAGCATTTT. Protein: CASKKKGQPQHF.

This clonotype was counted between two and nine times. The genes are TRBV6-5 and TRBJ1-1; the D gene is possibly TRBD1 (6 bases). The CDR3 is 13 amino acids. Trimming stripped 7 bases from V and 7 bases from J, with 16 bases between. CDR1 MNHEY and CDR2 SVGAGI come from the germline V gene. CDR3 region: CASKKVGGLEAFF. As DNA, the CDR3 is TGTGCCAGCAAAAAAGTAGGGGGGCTTGAAGCTTTCTTT.

DNA for the CDR3: TGTGCCAGCAGCCTGAACAGGGAAACGTTGGAGACCCAGTACTTC. Its protein is CASSLNRETLETQYF. This chain links TRBV7-9 with TRBJ2-5; D perhaps matches TRBD1 (6 bases). Deletions cut 5 bases from V and 5 bases from J, with 18 bases between. The V gene's germline CDR1 is SEHNR and CDR2 FQNEAQ (reference sequence). The CDR3 runs 15 residues.

This clonotype was counted many times. The V and J genes are TRBV7-9 and TRBJ1-5; D is uncertain. Germline CDR1 is SEHNR and CDR2 is FQNEAQ (reference sequence). The CDR3 length is 13 residues. Trimming removed 4 bases at V and 5 bases at J, with 9 bases between. CDR3 protein: CASSSPGDQPQHF. The CDR3 DNA is TGTGCCAGCAGCTCCCCTGGGGATCAGCCCCAGCATTTT.

The J gene is TRBJ2-5, the V gene TRBV19, with 7 bases lining up with TRBD1. CDR3 length: 16 amino acids. The germline V gene encodes CDR1 LNHDA and CDR2 SQIVND (reference sequence). Losses at the gene ends were 5 bases for V and 2 bases for J; bases not matched to a gene: 11. CDR3 nucleotide sequence: TGTGCCAGTAGTCCCCGGGACAGACACGCGCAAGAGACCCAGTACTTC. This codes for CASSPRDRHAQETQYF.

This clonotype was picked up a small number of times. The chain is built from TRBV20-1 and TRBJ1-1; D might be TRBD1 (5 bases). Trimming left V 0 bases short and J 3 bases short, with 8 bases between. The CDR3 extends over 13 amino acids. Germline V lookup: CDR1 DFQATT, CDR2 SNEGSKA (reference sequence). In DNA, the CDR3 is TGCAGTGCTAGAGAAACGGGGGACACTGAAGCTTTCTTT. It codes for CSARETGDTEAFF.